A selection of T cell receptor beta chains follows, all from one sample in a study of blood T cell repertoires in COVID-19. The data were produced by immunoSEQ multiplex PCR, yet TCRdb's version contains in-frame clones alone and is incomplete. The sample records 200,000 to 250,000 clones, approximately 89% being singletons. The specimen was PBMCs or T cells enriched from blood (not recorded which). These receptors were obtained from a woman under 40 who had been exposed to COVID-19. CDR3s include the opening cysteine and the closing phenylalanine or tryptophan. Fields, in order: D gene, clone size, V gene, J gene, CDR3 DNA, CDR3 protein. D genes are given only for firm matches. Not all rows give a size; the values are once, few, many and, for expanded clones, a class.

>-|-|TRBV5-1|TRBJ1-2
TGCGCCAGCACCCCGGGGGGCGCGGGCGGCTACACCTTC
CASTPGGAGGYTF
>-|-|TRBV4-1|TRBJ1-6
TGCGCCAGCAGCCTCAAGGACAGCTATAATTCACCCCTCCACTTT
CASSLKDSYNSPLHF
>TRBD1|-|TRBV12-5|TRBJ1-5
TGTGCTAGTGGTTTGAAGCCGGGACAGAGGTTTCAGCCCCAGCATTTT
CASGLKPGQRFQPQHF
>TRBD1|few|TRBV19|TRBJ1-5
TGTGCCAGTAGTATTGTTTGGGACAGGGCCGCTTGGAGCAATCAGCCCCAGCATTTT
CASSIVWDRAAWSNQPQHF
>TRBD2|-|TRBV2|TRBJ2-3
TGTGCCAGCGCCAGGGAGGGTACAGATACGCAGTATTTT
CASAREGTDTQYF
>TRBD2|-|TRBV9|TRBJ2-1
TGTGCCAGCTCTTCCCGGGGGGGAAGCTACAATGAGCAGTTCTTC
CASSSRGGSYNEQFF
>TRBD2|-|TRBV5-1|TRBJ2-1
TGCGCCAGCAGCGAGGATCGGACTAGCGGGTGGGGCCTTCGTTCCTACAATGAGCAGTTCTTC
CASSEDRTSGWGLRSYNEQFF
>TRBD1|-|TRBV19|TRBJ1-1
TGTGCCAGTAGTATGTCGGGACAGATGAACACTGAAGCTTTCTTT
CASSMSGQMNTEAFF
>TRBD1|-|TRBV6-1|TRBJ1-5
TGTGCCAGCAGTGAGGGACAGGGGAGAAGTCAGCCCCAGCATTTT
CASSEGQGRSQPQHF
>-|-|TRBV5-1|TRBJ2-2
TGCGCCAGCAGCTCGGGTACTAGTAACACCGGGGAGCTGTTTTTT
CASSSGTSNTGELFF
>-|-|TRBV2|TRBJ2-2
TGTGCCAGCAATAGGAACACCGGGGAGCTGTTTTTT
CASNRNTGELFF
>-|-|TRBV3-1/TRBV3-2|TRBJ1-3
TGTGCCAGCAGCCAAACGATGAGCCCTGGAAACACCATATATTTT
CASSQTMSPGNTIYF
>-|-|TRBV19|TRBJ2-1
TGTGCCAGTAGTCCGAGAGACAATGAGCAGTTCTTC
CASSPRDNEQFF
>TRBD2|-|TRBV2|TRBJ2-1
TGTGCCAGCAGTGAACGGACCCGGGAGGAGGGTGAGCAGTTCTTC
CASSERTREEGEQFF
>-|-|TRBV2|TRBJ1-1
TGTGCCAGCAGTGACAGGCCCTCGCCCACTGAAGCTTTCTTT
CASSDRPSPTEAFF
>TRBD1|-|TRBV3-1/TRBV3-2|TRBJ2-7
TGTGCCAGCAGCCAACCAGGGACAGGAAGGCCCGAGCAGTACTTC
CASSQPGTGRPEQYF
>-|once|TRBV28|TRBJ2-1
TGTGCCAGCAGGGCCCGACTGTTCTCCTACAATGAGCAGTTCTTC
CASRARLFSYNEQFF
>TRBD2|-|TRBV7-9|TRBJ2-1
TGTGCCAGCAGCTTACTAGCGGGAGTAGAGGACAATGAGCAGTTCTTC
CASSLLAGVEDNEQFF
>TRBD2|-|TRBV10-3|TRBJ2-3
TGTGCCATCAGTGAGTCGGTGGCTAGCGGGAGAGTGGATACGCAGTATTTT
CAISESVASGRVDTQYF
>TRBD1|-|TRBV6-5|TRBJ1-5
TGTGCCAGCAGACCCCCAGGGGGGCTCGGTCAGCCCCAGCATTTT
CASRPPGGLGQPQHF
>TRBD2|-|TRBV3-1/TRBV3-2|TRBJ2-2
TGTGCCAGCAGCCAGGTTACGGGAGGGCCAGGCGGGGAGCTGTTTTTT
CASSQVTGGPGGELFF
>-|-|TRBV12-3/TRBV12-4|TRBJ1-5
TGTGCCAGCAGTTTCCTCCCTGATCAGCCCCAGCATTTT
CASSFLPDQPQHF
>-|-|TRBV10-3|TRBJ2-1
TGTGCCATCAGTGCAGAGTCGGGAACAGGGGAGCAGTTCTTC
CAISAESGTGEQFF
>-|-|TRBV21-1|TRBJ2-2
TGTGCCAGCAGCACCAAGAGACAGGGCCCACAGAACACCGGGGAGCTGTTTTTT
CASSTKRQGPQNTGELFF
>-|-|TRBV5-1|TRBJ1-3
TGCGCCAGCAGCCTACCCGACACCTCTGGAAACACCATATATTTT
CASSLPDTSGNTIYF
>-|-|TRBV5-1|TRBJ2-7
TGCGCCAGCAGCTTGGGGGTGGGAGACTACGAGCAGTACTTC
CASSLGVGDYEQYF
>-|-|TRBV4-2|TRBJ1-3
TGTGCCAGCAGCCAAGATCGAGGGACTGGAAACACCATATATTTT
CASSQDRGTGNTIYF
>TRBD2|-|TRBV7-9|TRBJ2-1
TGTGCCAGCAGCTTACGACTAGCGGGAGGTTTGTTCTTC
CASSLRLAGGLFF
>TRBD1|few|TRBV28|TRBJ1-2
TGTGCCAGCAGCGCGGGGACAGTCAACGGCTACACCTTC
CASSAGTVNGYTF
>-|-|TRBV30|TRBJ1-3
TGTGCCTGGAGTGTCTATGCAGGGCAAGGAAACACCATATATTTT
CAWSVYAGQGNTIYF
>-|-|TRBV11-2|TRBJ2-7
TGTGCCAGCAGCTTAGATCGGGGTGACCAGTACTTC
CASSLDRGDQYF
>TRBD1|few|TRBV30|TRBJ1-4
TGTGCCTGGAGCGACGACAGGGGAGATGAAAAACTGTTTTTT
CAWSDDRGDEKLFF
>-|-|TRBV5-1|TRBJ1-6
TGCGCCAGCAGCTTAGGGGGGGATAATTCACCCCTCCACTTT
CASSLGGDNSPLHF
>TRBD1|once|TRBV19|TRBJ1-2
TGTGCCAGTAGTACCCCCGGGACAGATTATGGCTACACCTTC
CASSTPGTDYGYTF
>TRBD2|-|TRBV5-4|TRBJ2-5
TGTGCCAGCAGCTTGACTAGACTAGCGTCAATTGAGACCCAGTACTTC
CASSLTRLASIETQYF
>-|-|TRBV3-1/TRBV3-2|TRBJ2-6
TGTGCCAGCAGCCAAGTGGTGGGAGGTGGGGCCAACGTCCTGACTTTC
CASSQVVGGGANVLTF
>TRBD2|once|TRBV7-6|TRBJ2-7
TGTGCCAGCAGCTTGGCAGCGGGGTACGAGCAGTACTTC
CASSLAAGYEQYF
>-|-|TRBV15|TRBJ2-3
TGTGCCACCAGCAGAGAGTCCGGACATCCAGGACCGTCACCCGACACAGATACGCAGTATTTT
CATSRESGHPGPSPDTDTQYF
>-|-|TRBV12-3/TRBV12-4|TRBJ1-2
TGTGCCAGCGTCGCCGTCAGGGTAGATGGCTACACCTTC
CASVAVRVDGYTF
>-|many|TRBV11-3|TRBJ1-6
TGTGCCAGCAGCTTAGGAGGAGGGAGGAATTCACCCCTCCACTTT
CASSLGGGRNSPLHF
>TRBD1|once|TRBV28|TRBJ2-6
TGTGCCAGCAGAAGCCGGGACAGGAGAACCGGGGCCAACGTCCTGACTTTC
CASRSRDRRTGANVLTF
>-|-|TRBV30|TRBJ2-3
TGTGCCTGGAGACTAACCGGACTAACGCAGTATTTT
CAWRLTGLTQYF
>-|-|TRBV27|TRBJ1-2
TGTGCCAGCAGTTATAGGGGCTATGGCTACACCTTC
CASSYRGYGYTF
>TRBD2|-|TRBV2|TRBJ2-4
TGTGCCAGCAGTGAAAGGGGACTATCAACCAAAAACATTCAGTACTTC
CASSERGLSTKNIQYF
>-|once|TRBV11-2|TRBJ2-7
TGTGCCAGCAGCTTAGAAGTCGGGATTCCCTACGAGCAGTACTTC
CASSLEVGIPYEQYF
>-|-|TRBV5-5|TRBJ1-3
TGTGCCAGCAGCTTCGGGGGAGGCGTTAGCTCTGGAAACACCATATATTTT
CASSFGGGVSSGNTIYF
>TRBD1|-|TRBV5-6|TRBJ2-7
TGTGCCAGCAGCTTGGCTGGACAGGGGGCCTACGAGCAGTACTTC
CASSLAGQGAYEQYF
>TRBD2|-|TRBV5-6|TRBJ2-1
TGTGCCAGCAGCTTGCTCGGCGCGGGAGGGGAAAGTGAGCAGTTCTTC
CASSLLGAGGESEQFF
>TRBD1|-|TRBV3-1/TRBV3-2|TRBJ1-5
TGTGCCAGCAGCCAAGCCTCAGGGGGCGGGTTAAATCAGCCCCAGCATTTT
CASSQASGGGLNQPQHF